This is a list of T cell receptor beta chains from one sample in a study of blood T cell repertoires in COVID-19. Libraries were prepared by immunoSEQ multiplex PCR; TCRdb keeps only in-frame clonotypes and omits some of them. In the table there are approximately 300,000 clones, more than 70% of which are singletons. Material: peripheral blood. The receptors were sampled from a woman between 45 and 60 years old with acute or convalescent COVID-19. The CDR3 runs from the conserved cysteine through the conserved F or W.

v_call cdr3_aa
TRBV27 CASSLTGFNYGYTF
TRBV7-9 CASSVSGIQPQHF
TRBV19 CASSIESGNTGELFF
TRBV27 CASSPLAGGREQYF
TRBV5-1 CASSLETGTDTQYF
TRBV7-3 CASSSPSGGAYNEQFF
TRBV29-1 CSVPLTGSGYTF
TRBV6-5 CASSYGQREWDEQFF
TRBV7-9 CASSTSGRFTQYF
TRBV9 CASSVQAGGYTGELFF
TRBV5-6 CASSWSGSSYNEQFF
TRBV7-8 CASSYRSNTEAFF
TRBV18 CASSPGTGGWNEQFF
TRBV2 CASSEAAGVETQYF
TRBV24-1 CATSDAGQGDTGELFF
TRBV5-1 CASSLRPGQGVNTGELFF
TRBV2 CATIPPSGGREAFF
TRBV14 CASSQVAEQAFF